These 18 T cell receptor beta chains came from one sample sequenced in a study of blood T cell repertoires in COVID-19 (dated by TCRdb to about 2020). Library generation was performed with the immunoSEQ multiplex PCR assay. As stored in TCRdb, this immuneACCESS dataset retains in-frame rearrangements with V and J assigned. A fraction of the clones does not appear; measured against another copy, unresolved V genes explain less than half of the discrepancy, and the remainder lacks a known reason. This sample gives 15,000 to 20,000 clones in total; nearly 90% of them show up just once. 7.9% of the sample is taken by the ten largest. The sequenced material came from peripheral blood. Receptor source: a human donor with active COVID-19. The donor label of this sample is uncertain.

V usage is TRBV6-5 and J usage is TRBJ2-7; 7 positions match TRBD1. Germline V gene data show CDR1 as MNHEY and CDR2 as SVGAGI. The CDR3 totals 14 residues. V lost 6 bases and J lost 1; bases outside the gene matches: 6. CDR3 DNA: TGTGCCAGCAGGGGGACAGCCGAATCCTACGAGCAGTACTTC. It is translated as CASRGTAESYEQYF.

The CDR3 loop reads CASSIDLIYGYTF. The CDR3 DNA reads as TGTGCCAGTAGTATAGATTTAATCTATGGCTACACCTTC. The rearrangement links TRBV19 to TRBJ1-2; the D is unclear. Germline-derived CDR1 and CDR2 are LNHDA and SQIVND (reference sequence). CDR3 length: 13 residues. Trimming took 0 bases from V and 4 from J, leaving 6 bases between them.

The V and J genes are TRBV13 and TRBJ2-1, with 10 nucleotides matching TRBD2. CDR1 is PRHDT and CDR2 is FYEKMQ in the germline V gene (reference sequence). V was pared by 4 bases and J by 8 bases, with 11 bases of the junction left unmatched. The CDR3 spans 16 residues. The DNA for the CDR3 is TGTGCCAGCAGCTCGCCCGGGCTAGCGGGAGCAGATGAGCAGTTCTTC. Residues: CASSSPGLAGADEQFF.

CDR3 amino acids: CASSERAGGSNSPLHF. Here the CDR3 DNA reads TGTGCCAGCAGTGAAAGGGCAGGGGGTTCGAATTCACCCCTCCACTTT. This chain uses TRBV2 with TRBJ1-6, with 7 bases that match TRBD1. J lost 7 bases, V lost 2 bases, and 8 bases had no gene match. Germline values: CDR1 SNHLY, CDR2 FYNNEI. The CDR3 has 16 residues. Based on the CDR3 plus reference TRBV2 and TRBJ1-6, the full variable domain is EPEVTQTPSHQVTQMGQEVILRCVPISNHLYFYWYRQILGQKVEFLVSFYNNEISEKSEIFDDQFSVERPDGSNFTLKIRSTKLEDSAMYFCASSERAGGSNSPLHFGNGTRLTVT.

The CDR3 region is CASSGTPYTDTQYF. CDR3 DNA: TGTGCCAGTTCCGGGACTCCTTACACAGATACGCAGTATTTT. The chain is built from TRBV2 and TRBJ2-3, with D perhaps TRBD2 (6 bases). CDR1 and CDR2 (germline): SNHLY, FYNNEI. V shed 9 bases and J shed 2 bases, with 15 bases lying between them. The CDR3 extends over 14 amino acids.

The V gene is TRBV19, the J gene TRBJ2-1, with 8 bases matching TRBD2. In germline, CDR1 is LNHDA, CDR2 SQIVND (reference sequence). V lost 10 bases to trimming and J lost 7 bases; unmatched junction nucleotides: 9. CDR3 length: 13 amino acids. CDR3 nucleotide sequence: TGTGCCACTAAAGCGGGAGTATTGAATGAGCAGTTCTTC. This codes for CATKAGVLNEQFF.

The gene calls are TRBV28 and TRBJ2-3; 7 nucleotides match TRBD1. The V gene's germline CDR1 is MDHEN and CDR2 SYDVKM. Germline trimming cut 7 bases from V and 6 bases from J; bases unmatched to any gene: 10. The CDR3 spans 14 residues. CDR3 in amino acids: CASTPTGLGDTQYF. DNA for the CDR3: TGTGCCAGCACCCCGACAGGGCTGGGTGATACGCAGTATTTT. Together with reference TRBV28 and TRBJ2-3, the CDR3 gives the full variable domain: DVKVTQSSRYLVKRTGEKVFLECVQDMDHENMFWYRQDPGLGLRLIYFSYDVKMKEKGDIPEGYSVSREKKERFSLILESASTNQTSMYLCASTPTGLGDTQYFGPGTRLTVL.

The gene calls are TRBV14 and TRBJ2-5; the D gene is possibly TRBD1 (5 bases). The V gene's germline CDR1 is SGHDN and CDR2 FVKESK. Trimming removed 2 bases at V and 0 bases at J, with 13 bases between. This CDR3 has 16 amino acids. The CDR3 loop reads CASSQTDTPYQETQYF. The CDR3 coding sequence is TGTGCCAGCAGCCAAACGGACACCCCGTACCAAGAGACCCAGTACTTC.

This chain links TRBV6-2 or TRBV6-3 with TRBJ1-5, with D perhaps matching TRBD1 (5 bases). The CDR3 covers 15 residues. Trimming took 6 bases from V and 4 from J, leaving 16 bases between them. In germline, CDR1 is MNHEY, CDR2 SVGEGT. This CDR3 is CASSSEGVWNQPQHF. CDR3 sequence (DNA): TGTGCCAGCAGCTCAGAAGGGGTATGGAATCAGCCCCAGCATTTT.

The chain employs TRBV28 and TRBJ1-5; possibly TRBD1 for D (6 bases). This CDR3 spans 13 amino acids. V lost 8 bases and J lost 5, with 13 bases in between. The germline gives CDR1 MDHEN, CDR2 SYDVKM. This CDR3 reads CASYQGNHQPQHF. Written as DNA, the CDR3 is TGTGCCAGCTACCAGGGGAACCATCAGCCCCAGCATTTT.

The J gene is TRBJ1-1, the V gene TRBV29-1, with a tentative D call TRBD1 (6 bases). This CDR3 is 14 amino acids long. Trimming stripped 4 bases from V and 0 bases from J, with 12 bases between. Germline loops: CDR1 SQVTM, CDR2 ANQGSEA. The CDR3 loop reads CSVVVRGMNTEAFF. DNA of the CDR3: TGCAGCGTTGTGGTCAGGGGCATGAACACTGAAGCTTTCTTT.

The chain employs TRBV5-1 and TRBJ2-2, with TRBD1 identical over 7 bases. From germline, CDR1 is SGHRS and CDR2 YFSETQ. This CDR3 has 16 residues. V lost 6 bases and J lost 6; bases outside the gene matches: 14. This CDR3 is CASIRGRGREAGELFF. In nucleotides, the CDR3 is TGCGCCAGCATAAGAGGAAGGGGGCGAGAGGCCGGGGAGCTGTTTTTT. Full variable domain (remainder filled in from reference TRBV5-1 and TRBJ2-2): KAGVTQTPRYLIKTRGQQVTLSCSPISGHRSVSWYQQTPGQGLQFLFEYFSETQRNKGNFPGRFSGRQFSNSRSEMNVSTLELGDSALYLCASIRGRGREAGELFFGEGSRLTVL.

V usage is TRBV28 and J usage is TRBJ1-5, with 7 bases matching TRBD1. This CDR3 region has 16 residues. Trimming removed 4 bases from V and 4 bases from J; junction bases left unmatched: 10. CDR1 is MDHEN, CDR2 SYDVKM, per germline. The chain's CDR3 is CASSSLDRELNQPQHF. The CDR3 nucleotides read TGTGCCAGCAGTTCGTTAGACAGGGAGCTAAATCAGCCCCAGCATTTT.

This clone has just one count. The genes are TRBV5-8 and TRBJ2-3; no reliable D call. This CDR3 is 16 amino acids long. Germline CDR1 and CDR2: SGHTS and YDEGEE. The V gene lost 3 bases and the J gene lost 2 bases, with 16 bases spanning the gap. The CDR3 DNA reads as TGTGCCAGCAGCTCTGGCGGCAGAAGTTCCACAGATACGCAGTATTTT. As protein: CASSSGGRSSTDTQYF.

This chain uses TRBV18 with TRBJ2-6; the D gene is possibly TRBD1 (6 bases). The V and J ends lost 6 bases and 1 base respectively, with 16 bases between them. The CDR3 consists of 17 residues. Germline V lookup: CDR1 KGHSH, CDR2 LQKENI. The CDR3 here is CASSHARGVSGANVLTF. DNA of the CDR3: TGTGCCAGCTCCCATGCCAGGGGAGTGTCTGGGGCCAACGTCCTGACTTTC.

V gene TRBV10-3 combines with J gene TRBJ2-3; D might be TRBD2 (6 bases). CDR1 is ENHRY, CDR2 SYGVKD, per germline. CDR3 size: 15 residues. The V gene lost 6 bases and the J gene lost 1 base, with 14 bases spanning the gap. CDR3 protein: CAISTSRGGTDTQYF. The CDR3 nucleotides are TGTGCCATCAGCACTAGCCGGGGAGGCACAGATACGCAGTATTTT.

The chain couples TRBV11-3 to TRBJ2-1, with D uncertain. CDR3 size: 14 residues. The V gene's germline CDR1 is SGHNT and CDR2 YENEEA. Trimming cost V 5 bases and J 1 base, with 9 bases left between them. For the CDR3, the DNA is TGTGCCAGCAGCCCCCTGACTTCCTACAATGAGCAGTTCTTC. Residues: CASSPLTSYNEQFF. The full variable domain, with the rest looked up from reference TRBV11-3 and TRBJ2-1, is EAGVVQSPRYKIIEKKQPVAFWCNPISGHNTLYWYLQNLGQGPELLIRYENEEAVDDSQLPKDRFSAERLKGVDSTLKIQPAELGDSAVYLCASSPLTSYNEQFFGPGTRLTVL.

The chain carries TRBV2 and TRBJ2-2; the match to TRBD2 covers 13 bases. From germline, CDR1 is SNHLY and CDR2 FYNNEI. This CDR3 region has 16 residues. Germline trimming cut 4 bases from V and 5 bases from J; bases unmatched to any gene: 4. In DNA form, the CDR3 reads TGTGCCAGCAGTGCTCAGGGACTAGCGGGAACCGGGGAGCTGTTTTTT. It translates to CASSAQGLAGTGELFF.